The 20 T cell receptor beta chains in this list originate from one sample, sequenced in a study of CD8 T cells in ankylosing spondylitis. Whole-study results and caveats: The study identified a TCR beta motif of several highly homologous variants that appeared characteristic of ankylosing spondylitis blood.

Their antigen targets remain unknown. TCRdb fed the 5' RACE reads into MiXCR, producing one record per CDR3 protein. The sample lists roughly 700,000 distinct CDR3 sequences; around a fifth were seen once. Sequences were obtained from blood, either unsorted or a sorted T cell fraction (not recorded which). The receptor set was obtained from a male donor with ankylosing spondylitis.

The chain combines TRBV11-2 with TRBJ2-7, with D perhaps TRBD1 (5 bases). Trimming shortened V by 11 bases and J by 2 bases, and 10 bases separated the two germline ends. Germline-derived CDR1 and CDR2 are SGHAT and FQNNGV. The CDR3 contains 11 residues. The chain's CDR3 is CAWGSAYEQYF. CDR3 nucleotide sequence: TGTGCCTGGGGCAGCGCCTACGAGCAGTACTTC.

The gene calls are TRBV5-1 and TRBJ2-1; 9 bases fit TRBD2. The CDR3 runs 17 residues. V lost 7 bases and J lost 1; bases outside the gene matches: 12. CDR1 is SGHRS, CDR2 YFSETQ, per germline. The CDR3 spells CASSLAGVVWSYNEQFF. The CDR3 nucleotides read TGCGCCAGCTCCTTAGCGGGGGTCGTGTGGTCCTACAATGAGCAGTTCTTC.

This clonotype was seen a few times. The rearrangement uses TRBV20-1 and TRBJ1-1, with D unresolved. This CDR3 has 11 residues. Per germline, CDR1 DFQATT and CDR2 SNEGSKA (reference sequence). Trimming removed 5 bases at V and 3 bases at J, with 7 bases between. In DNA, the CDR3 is TGCAGTGCTTGGTGGGACACTGAAGCTTTCTTT. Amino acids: CSAWWDTEAFF.

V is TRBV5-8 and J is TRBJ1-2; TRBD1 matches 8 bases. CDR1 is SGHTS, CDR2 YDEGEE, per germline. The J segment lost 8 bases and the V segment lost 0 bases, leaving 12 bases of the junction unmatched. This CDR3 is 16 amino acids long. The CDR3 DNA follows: TGTGCCAGCAGCTTGGCTCAGGCAGGGGGCCACCTGGGCTACACCTTC. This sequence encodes CASSLAQAGGHLGYTF.

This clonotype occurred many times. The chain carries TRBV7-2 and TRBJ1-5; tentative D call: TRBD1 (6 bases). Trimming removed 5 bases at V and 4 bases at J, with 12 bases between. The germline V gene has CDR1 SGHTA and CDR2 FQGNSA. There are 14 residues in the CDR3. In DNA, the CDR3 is TGTGCCAGCAGCCCAACACAGGGAAATCAGCCCCAGCATTTT. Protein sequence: CASSPTQGNQPQHF.

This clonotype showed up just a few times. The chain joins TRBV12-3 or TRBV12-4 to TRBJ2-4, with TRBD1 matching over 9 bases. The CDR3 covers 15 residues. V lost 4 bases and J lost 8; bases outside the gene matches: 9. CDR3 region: CASSSSDRGLDIQYF. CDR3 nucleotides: TGTGCCAGCAGTTCCTCGGACAGGGGTCTGGACATTCAGTACTTC.

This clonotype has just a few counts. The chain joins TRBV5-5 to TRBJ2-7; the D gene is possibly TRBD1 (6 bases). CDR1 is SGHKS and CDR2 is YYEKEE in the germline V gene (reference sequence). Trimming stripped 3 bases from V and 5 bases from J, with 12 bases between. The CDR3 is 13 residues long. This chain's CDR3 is CASSSRGRDEQYF. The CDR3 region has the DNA TGTGCCAGCAGCTCCAGGGGTAGAGACGAGCAGTACTTC.

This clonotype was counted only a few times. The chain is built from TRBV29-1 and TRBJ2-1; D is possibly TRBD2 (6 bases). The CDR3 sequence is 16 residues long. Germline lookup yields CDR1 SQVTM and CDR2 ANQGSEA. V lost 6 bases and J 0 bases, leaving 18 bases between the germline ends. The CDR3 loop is CSVQLAGSISYNEQFF. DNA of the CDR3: TGCAGCGTCCAACTGGCGGGGAGTATCTCCTACAATGAGCAGTTCTTC.

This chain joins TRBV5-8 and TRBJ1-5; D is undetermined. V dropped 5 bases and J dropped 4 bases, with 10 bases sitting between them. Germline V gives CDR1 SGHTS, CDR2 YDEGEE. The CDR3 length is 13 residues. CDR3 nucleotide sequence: TGTGCCAGCAGTTCTAGACGGAATCAGCCCCAGCATTTT. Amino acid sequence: CASSSRRNQPQHF.

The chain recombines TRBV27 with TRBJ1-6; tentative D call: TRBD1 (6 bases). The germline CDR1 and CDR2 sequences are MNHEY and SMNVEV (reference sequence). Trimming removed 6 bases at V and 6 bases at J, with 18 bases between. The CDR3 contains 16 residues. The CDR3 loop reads CASRIGPTGRNSPLHF. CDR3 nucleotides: TGTGCCAGCAGAATCGGCCCCACAGGGCGTAATTCACCCCTCCACTTT.

The CDR3 DNA sequence: TGTGCCATCAGCCTCGGGGAGGGCAATGAGCAGTTCTTC. As protein: CAISLGEGNEQFF. The chain couples TRBV10-3 to TRBJ2-1; TRBD2 agrees at 7 bases. After removal of 6 bases from V and 6 bases from J, the junction contained 5 bases not matched to a gene. This CDR3 region has 13 residues. Germline CDR1 is ENHRY and CDR2 is SYGVKD.

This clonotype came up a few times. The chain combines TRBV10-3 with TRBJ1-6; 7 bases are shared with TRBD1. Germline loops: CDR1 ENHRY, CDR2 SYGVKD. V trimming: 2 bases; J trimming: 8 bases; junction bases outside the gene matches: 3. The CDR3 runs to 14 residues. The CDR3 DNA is TGTGCCATCAGTGAGAGACAGGGCGATTCACCCCTCCACTTT. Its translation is CAISERQGDSPLHF.

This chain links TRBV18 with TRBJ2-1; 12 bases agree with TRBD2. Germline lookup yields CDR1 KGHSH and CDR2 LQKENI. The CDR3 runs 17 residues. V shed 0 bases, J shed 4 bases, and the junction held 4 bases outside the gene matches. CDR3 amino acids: CASSPPLAGGPYNEQFF. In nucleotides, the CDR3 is TGTGCCAGCTCACCACCACTAGCGGGAGGACCGTACAATGAGCAGTTCTTC. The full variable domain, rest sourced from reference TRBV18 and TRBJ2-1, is NAGVMQNPRHLVRRRGQEARLRCSPMKGHSHVYWYRQLPEEGLKFMVYLQKENIIDESGMPKERFSAEFPKEGPSILRIQQVVRGDSAAYFCASSPPLAGGPYNEQFFGPGTRLTVL.

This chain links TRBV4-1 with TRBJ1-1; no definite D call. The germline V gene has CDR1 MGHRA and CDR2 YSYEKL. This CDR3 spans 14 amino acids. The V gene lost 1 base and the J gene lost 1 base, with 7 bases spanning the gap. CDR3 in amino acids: CASSQGPKNTEAFF. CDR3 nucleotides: TGCGCCAGCAGCCAAGGTCCCAAGAACACTGAAGCTTTCTTT.

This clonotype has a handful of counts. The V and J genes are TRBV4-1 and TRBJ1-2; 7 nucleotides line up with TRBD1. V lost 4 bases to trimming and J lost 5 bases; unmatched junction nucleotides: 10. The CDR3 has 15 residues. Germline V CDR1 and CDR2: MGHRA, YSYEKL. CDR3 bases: TGCGCCAGCAGCCGGGACAGAAACACTCCATATGGCTACACCTTC. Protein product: CASSRDRNTPYGYTF.

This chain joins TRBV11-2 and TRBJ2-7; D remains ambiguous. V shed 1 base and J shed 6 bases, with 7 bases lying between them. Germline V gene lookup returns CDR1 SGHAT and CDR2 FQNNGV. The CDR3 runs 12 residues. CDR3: CASSLGGFEQYF. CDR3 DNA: TGTGCCAGCAGCTTAGGTGGGTTCGAGCAGTACTTC. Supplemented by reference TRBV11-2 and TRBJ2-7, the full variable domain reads EAGVAQSPRYKIIEKRQSVAFWCNPISGHATLYWYQQILGQGPKLLIQFQNNGVVDDSQLPKDRFSAERLKGVDSTLKIQPAKLEDSAVYLCASSLGGFEQYFGPGTRLTVT.

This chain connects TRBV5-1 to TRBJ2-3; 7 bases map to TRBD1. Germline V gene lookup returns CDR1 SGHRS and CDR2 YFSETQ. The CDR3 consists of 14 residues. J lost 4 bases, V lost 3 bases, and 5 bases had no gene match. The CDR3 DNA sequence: TGCGCCAGCAGCTACCGACAGGGCGCAGATACGCAGTATTTT. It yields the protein CASSYRQGADTQYF.

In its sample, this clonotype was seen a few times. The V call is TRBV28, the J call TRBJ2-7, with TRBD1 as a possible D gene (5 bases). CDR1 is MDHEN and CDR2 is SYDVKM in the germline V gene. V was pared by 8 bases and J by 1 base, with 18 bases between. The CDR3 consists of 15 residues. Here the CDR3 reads CASQIWGGVSYEQYF. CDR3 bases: TGTGCCAGCCAAATCTGGGGCGGCGTATCCTACGAGCAGTACTTC.

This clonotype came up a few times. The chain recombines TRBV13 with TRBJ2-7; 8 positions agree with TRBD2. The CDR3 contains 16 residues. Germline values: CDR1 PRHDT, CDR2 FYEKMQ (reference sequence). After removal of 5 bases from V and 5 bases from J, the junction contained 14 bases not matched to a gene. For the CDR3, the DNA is TGTGCCAGCAGCCCCAGGGGCCTAGCGGGCTACGACGAGCAGTACTTC. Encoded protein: CASSPRGLAGYDEQYF.

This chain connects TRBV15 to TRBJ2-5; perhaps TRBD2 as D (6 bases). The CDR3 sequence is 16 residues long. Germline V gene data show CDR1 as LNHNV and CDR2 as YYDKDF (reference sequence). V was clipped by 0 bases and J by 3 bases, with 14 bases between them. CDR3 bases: TGTGCCACCAGCAGAGATGATAACGGGGGTGAAGAGACCCAGTACTTC. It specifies CATSRDDNGGEETQYF. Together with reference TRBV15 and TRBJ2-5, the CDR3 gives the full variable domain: DAMVIQNPRYQVTQFGKPVTLSCSQTLNHNVMYWYQQKSSQAPKLLFHYYDKDFNNEADTPDNFQSRRPNTSFCFLDIRSPGLGDTAMYLCATSRDDNGGEETQYFGPGTRLLVL.